This is a list of T cell receptor beta chains from one sample in a study of cytomegalovirus exposure and HLA in healthy donors. The assay was immunoSEQ multiplex PCR, and TCRdb's table has in-frame clones only and misses some. The sample records 100,000 to 140,000 clones, over 75% being singletons. Sequencing used PBMCs. The receptors shown here come from a male donor in good health and CMV-seronegative. Both conserved end residues are part of each CDR3. D genes are given only for firm matches. Clone size, where shown, is once, few, many, or a class for clones that have expanded.

TGTGCCAGCAGCTTCTCCCAGGGGGGCAATCAGCCCCAGCATTTT | CASSFSQGGNQPQHF | TRBV5-5 | TRBD1 | TRBJ1-5 | NA
TGCGCCAGCCACGACAGGGTAACTAACTATGGCTACACCTTC | CASHDRVTNYGYTF | TRBV4-1 | TRBD1 | TRBJ1-2 | NA
TGTGCCTGGAGTTCGGGACTAGCGGGAGGGCCATTAATGTGGGAGCAGTACTTC | CAWSSGLAGGPLMWEQYF | TRBV30 | TRBD2 | TRBJ2-7 | NA
TGTGCCAGTCATAAATTGGAACAGCGGGAGAGGGCCGAGCAGTACTTC | CASHKLEQRERAEQYF | TRBV28 | TRBD2 | TRBJ2-7 | NA
TGCGCCAGCAGAACCACAGGGGTTGATGGCTACACCTTC | CASRTTGVDGYTF | TRBV5-1 | TRBD1 | TRBJ1-2 | once
TGCGCCAGCAGCCCTGGGACAGGGAACACCGGGGAGCTGTTTTTT | CASSPGTGNTGELFF | TRBV5-1 | TRBD1 | TRBJ2-2 | NA
TGTGCCAGTAATGACAGGGGGCCTGGAAACACCATATATTTT | CASNDRGPGNTIYF | TRBV19 | TRBD1 | TRBJ1-3 | NA
TGTGCCAGTCGCGAGTATGCGGGCGAAACAGCGGGAGGCTACACCTTC | CASREYAGETAGGYTF | TRBV6-6 | NA | TRBJ1-2 | NA
TGTGCCAGCAGCTTGGGGTGGCAGTCAAGCTACGAGCAGTACTTC | CASSLGWQSSYEQYF | TRBV5-6 | NA | TRBJ2-7 | NA
TGTGCCAGCAGCTTAGGTGCTAGCGGCTCCTACGAGCAGTACTTC | CASSLGASGSYEQYF | TRBV7-9 | TRBD2 | TRBJ2-7 | NA
TGTGCGTCAGGACAGGGTTTTTCAAATGAGCAGTTCTTC | CASGQGFSNEQFF | TRBV6-5 | TRBD1 | TRBJ2-1 | NA
TGTGCCAGCAGTTTGCCAGGGTGGAACACTGAAGCTTTCTTT | CASSLPGWNTEAFF | TRBV28 | NA | TRBJ1-1 | NA
TGTGCCAGCAGTGTAAGACAGGGGCCGGGCACTGAAGCTTTCTTT | CASSVRQGPGTEAFF | TRBV6-1 | TRBD1 | TRBJ1-1 | NA
TGTGCTAGTGGTTTGGGACGGGAGGTCCAAGAGACCCAGTACTTC | CASGLGREVQETQYF | TRBV12-5 | TRBD2 | TRBJ2-5 | NA
TGTGCCAGCAGCGTAGAGCCTAGCGGGAGGGCCCTCTACAATGAGCAGTTCTTC | CASSVEPSGRALYNEQFF | TRBV9 | TRBD2 | TRBJ2-1 | NA
TGTGCCTGGAGTCAAGGGGGGGGTCAGCTTCAGTACTTC | CAWSQGGGQLQYF | TRBV30 | NA | TRBJ2-4 | NA
TGTGCCAGCAGGTCCAGAGGACAAGGGTGGGGCTACACCTTC | CASRSRGQGWGYTF | TRBV6-1 | NA | TRBJ1-2 | NA
TGTGCCAGCAGTGAAGGTAGCGGGATACCCTACGAGCAGTACTTC | CASSEGSGIPYEQYF | TRBV2 | TRBD2 | TRBJ2-7 | NA
TGTGCCAGCAGAGGGACTAGCTCCTACAATGAGCAGTTCTTC | CASRGTSSYNEQFF | TRBV2 | TRBD2 | TRBJ2-1 | NA
TGTGCCAGCACAATGAGAGACTACGAGCAGTACTTC | CASTMRDYEQYF | TRBV6-1 | NA | TRBJ2-7 | once
TGTGCCAGCAGCCTGAATGGGGCGATTATGAACACTGAAGCTTTCTTT | CASSLNGAIMNTEAFF | TRBV5-6 | NA | TRBJ1-1 | NA
TGTGCCAGCAAGGACTCTTCCTACGAGCAGTACTTC | CASKDSSYEQYF | TRBV6-1 | NA | TRBJ2-7 | NA
TGTGCCAGCAGCTTATCCATCCGGACAGCTAATGAAAAACTGTTTTTT | CASSLSIRTANEKLFF | TRBV7-9 | NA | TRBJ1-4 | once
TGTGCCAGCAGCTTAAAGGGGGGCAATCAGCCCCAGCATTTT | CASSLKGGNQPQHF | TRBV5-5 | NA | TRBJ1-5 | few
TGTGCCAGCACCTCCTTACGAGCCGGGACAGGGCTTCCTAACTATGGCTACACCTTC | CASTSLRAGTGLPNYGYTF | TRBV27 | TRBD1 | TRBJ1-2 | NA
TGTGCCAGCAGTTACATCGCCGGGAGTCACAATGAGCAGTTCTTC | CASSYIAGSHNEQFF | TRBV6-5 | NA | TRBJ2-1 | NA
TGTGCCAGCAGCGACAGGGCTCGGGAAAAACTGTTTTTT | CASSDRAREKLFF | TRBV6-5 | TRBD1 | TRBJ1-4 | NA
TGTGCCAGCAGTGTCCGACAGGGGAACACTGAAGCTTTCTTT | CASSVRQGNTEAFF | TRBV6-5 | TRBD1 | TRBJ1-1 | NA
TGTGCCAGCAGGACAGAGAACACCGGGGAGCTGTTTTTT | CASRTENTGELFF | TRBV27 | NA | TRBJ2-2 | NA
TGTGCCAGCAGCCCAACCAATTTCGGGACAGTGCCTAGGGAGCAGTACTTC | CASSPTNFGTVPREQYF | TRBV5-6 | TRBD1 | TRBJ2-7 | NA
TGCAGCGTTGCCCGGGACTACGAGCAGTACTTC | CSVARDYEQYF | TRBV29-1 | NA | TRBJ2-7 | NA
TGTGCCAGCAGAACCCCCTCCGCTAGCGGGACCTCCCTGAGCTCCTACAATGAGCAGTTCTTC | CASRTPSASGTSLSSYNEQFF | TRBV28 | TRBD2 | TRBJ2-1 | once
TGCGCCAGCAGTGAGAGGACAGGGGGTTATGGCTACACCTTC | CASSERTGGYGYTF | TRBV10-1 | TRBD1 | TRBJ1-2 | NA
TGCGCCAGCAGCCACCCCGGGACTAGCTCTGGTCTGTTTTTT | CASSHPGTSSGLFF | TRBV4-1 | TRBD2 | TRBJ2-2 | NA
TGTGCCACTACAGGGGACGGCAATGAGCAGTTCTTC | CATTGDGNEQFF | TRBV7-9 | TRBD1 | TRBJ2-1 | NA
TGTGCCAGCAGCCCCGGGGGACAGCTGAATCAGCCCCAGCATTTT | CASSPGGQLNQPQHF | TRBV5-8 | TRBD1 | TRBJ1-5 | NA
TGTGCCAGCGGCCCCTTTCGGGGGTTTGGCACTGAAGCTTTCTTT | CASGPFRGFGTEAFF | TRBV27 | NA | TRBJ1-1 | once
TGTGCCAGCAGCTTGAGTGGGGGGATCGAGACCCAGTACTTC | CASSLSGGIETQYF | TRBV5-5 | NA | TRBJ2-5 | NA
TGTGCCAGCAGCGCGGGACTAGCGGACTACAATGAGCAGTTCTTC | CASSAGLADYNEQFF | TRBV7-7 | TRBD2 | TRBJ2-1 | NA
TGCGCCAGCCGCGGGGATAGCAATCAGCCCCAGCATTTT | CASRGDSNQPQHF | TRBV10-2 | NA | TRBJ1-5 | NA
TGTGCCAGCAGCTTAGCGGCGGTAGGGGACACTGAAGCTTTCTTT | CASSLAAVGDTEAFF | TRBV7-9 | NA | TRBJ1-1 | NA
TGTGCCAGCAGCTTAATCCCAGGGGGCAACACCGGGGAGCTGTTTTTT | CASSLIPGGNTGELFF | TRBV7-6 | TRBD1 | TRBJ2-2 | once
TGCGCCAGCAGCGAGGGACAGCTCCGGAGCACAGATACGCAGTATTTT | CASSEGQLRSTDTQYF | TRBV5-1 | TRBD1 | TRBJ2-3 | NA
TGTGCCAGCAGCTTGGGAAGCGGGAGGGGGAATGAGCAGTTCTTC | CASSLGSGRGNEQFF | TRBV5-8 | TRBD2 | TRBJ2-1 | NA
TGTGCCAGCAGTGTAGGGGATAGCAATCAGCCCCAGCATTTT | CASSVGDSNQPQHF | TRBV6-1 | NA | TRBJ1-5 | few
TGTGCCAGCAGCTTAGGGGACACTAGCGGGGCCACAGATACGCAGTATTTT | CASSLGDTSGATDTQYF | TRBV11-2 | TRBD2 | TRBJ2-3 | NA
TGCGCCAGCAGCCGACAGGGAGCCTACGAGCAGTACTTC | CASSRQGAYEQYF | TRBV4-1 | TRBD1 | TRBJ2-7 | NA
TGCAGCGTTCAGACCAGGGTTACCTACGAGCAGTACTTC | CSVQTRVTYEQYF | TRBV29-1 | NA | TRBJ2-7 | NA